A single sample is the source of the 30 T cell receptor beta chains below, sequenced in a study of blood T cell repertoires in COVID-19. The protocol was immunoSEQ multiplex PCR, while the TCRdb copy is restricted to in-frame clones and leaves out a portion. The sample carries fewer than 130,000 clones, roughly two thirds recorded once. Sequencing used peripheral blood. The source is a man at least 80 years old with acute or convalescent COVID-19.

The chain joins TRBV19 to TRBJ2-1; tentatively, D is TRBD2 (5 bases). The CDR3 length is 13 residues. Trimming took off 1 base at V and 11 bases at J, with 12 bases between the two ends. The germline V gene encodes CDR1 LNHDA and CDR2 SQIVND (reference sequence). CDR3 DNA sequence: TGTGCCAGTAGTATAGGGGGTGGACTCAAGCAGTTCTTC. Translated, it gives CASSIGGGLKQFF.

V usage is TRBV30 and J usage is TRBJ2-1; no clear D gene. The CDR3 loop spans 14 amino acids. CDR1 and CDR2 (germline): GTSNPN, SVGIG (reference sequence). V was shortened by 5 bases and J by 0 bases, with 11 bases between the two germline ends. This CDR3 reads CAWAPGSSYNEQFF. As DNA, the CDR3 is TGTGCCTGGGCCCCAGGTAGCTCCTACAATGAGCAGTTCTTC.

The gene calls are TRBV6-1 and TRBJ1-2; maybe TRBD1 (6 bases). Per the germline V gene, CDR1 is MNHNS and CDR2 is SASEGT. Trimming removed 2 bases at V and 4 bases at J, with 14 bases between. The CDR3 is 15 amino acids. The CDR3 DNA reads TGTGCCAGCAGTGAAAACCAGGGGCTCTTCTATGGCTACACCTTC. Translated, it gives CASSENQGLFYGYTF.

This clone was counted only a few times. The rearrangement links TRBV9 to TRBJ1-4; tentative D call: TRBD1 (5 bases). Germline V gene lookup returns CDR1 SGDLS and CDR2 YYNGEE. V was trimmed by 2 bases and J by 7 bases, leaving 12 bases between them. This CDR3 is 14 amino acids long. The CDR3 coding sequence is TGTGCCAGCAGCGTCAGGGCGGTTGCTGAAAAACTGTTTTTT. Its protein product is CASSVRAVAEKLFF.

This clone was detected only a few times. The chain carries TRBV5-4 and TRBJ2-5; TRBD2 agrees at 7 bases. After removal of 6 bases from V and 1 base from J, the junction contained 9 bases not matched to a gene. Germline V lookup: CDR1 SGHNT, CDR2 YYREEE (reference sequence). The CDR3 spans 15 residues. CDR3 sequence: CASTIGTTGQETQYF. The CDR3 DNA follows: TGTGCCAGCACCATTGGGACTACGGGCCAAGAGACCCAGTACTTC.

This chain uses TRBV18 with TRBJ1-1; possibly TRBD1 for D (5 bases). V lost 6 bases, J lost 3 bases, and 20 bases lay in between. Germline lookup yields CDR1 KGHSH and CDR2 LQKENI. The CDR3 totals 16 residues. This CDR3 is CASSPQGFSVDTEAFF. The CDR3 DNA is TGTGCCAGCTCGCCTCAGGGATTTTCCGTGGACACTGAAGCTTTCTTT.

The rearrangement uses TRBV6-1 and TRBJ2-3; a possible D gene is TRBD2 (5 bases). The CDR3 totals 15 residues. Trimming took off 8 bases at V and 0 bases at J, with 15 bases between the two ends. Germline CDR1 and CDR2: MNHNS and SASEGT. For the CDR3, the DNA is TGTGCCAGCGCGTACGGGATATTTAGCACAGATACGCAGTATTTT. Translated, it gives CASAYGIFSTDTQYF.

The CDR3, as DNA: TGTGCCAGCAGTGCGGGAGCCAAGGAGGAGGCTTTCTTT. Residues: CASSAGAKEEAFF. This rearrangement joins TRBV11-3 to TRBJ1-1; D call uncertain. Trimming removed 6 bases at V and 11 bases at J, with 19 bases between. This CDR3 spans 13 amino acids. Germline V CDR1 and CDR2: SGHNT, YENEEA.

The chain carries TRBV5-1 and TRBJ1-6; TRBD1 matches at 7 bases. The CDR3 has 15 residues. With V trimmed by 0 bases and J by 9 bases, 6 bases remained unmatched. Germline CDR1 SGHRS, CDR2 YFSETQ. CDR3 protein: CASSLGRGYGSPLHF. The CDR3 nucleotides are TGCGCCAGCAGCTTGGGCAGGGGGTACGGTTCACCCCTCCACTTT.

The chain combines TRBV6-5 with TRBJ2-7; 10 nucleotides align to TRBD2. Losses at the gene ends were 6 bases for V and 6 bases for J; bases not matched to a gene: 8. CDR3 size: 14 residues. CDR1 is MNHEY, CDR2 SVGAGI, per germline. The CDR3 nucleotides read TGTGCCAGCAGGGCTAGCGGGAGAGGGTCCGAGCAGTACTTC. Protein: CASRASGRGSEQYF.

The chain uses TRBV19 and TRBJ2-6, with D perhaps matching TRBD2 (5 bases). Trimming removed 5 bases at V and 2 bases at J, with 10 bases between. The CDR3 is made up of 15 amino acids. Per germline, CDR1 LNHDA and CDR2 SQIVND (reference sequence). The DNA for the CDR3 is TGTGCCAGTAGTTGGTCGGGAACTGGGGCCAACGTCCTGACTTTC. Translating it yields CASSWSGTGANVLTF.

The chain links TRBV28 to TRBJ1-4; D is undetermined. Germline V gene lookup returns CDR1 MDHEN and CDR2 SYDVKM. V was clipped by 5 bases and J by 6 bases, with 16 bases between them. The CDR3 contains 15 residues. For the CDR3, the DNA is TGTGCCAGCAGTCCCGGGAACTCTGCCCATGAAAAACTGTTTTTT. Residues: CASSPGNSAHEKLFF. The full variable domain, with the rest looked up from reference TRBV28 and TRBJ1-4, is DVKVTQSSRYLVKRTGEKVFLECVQDMDHENMFWYRQDPGLGLRLIYFSYDVKMKEKGDIPEGYSVSREKKERFSLILESASTNQTSMYLCASSPGNSAHEKLFFGSGTQLSVL.

V gene TRBV4-3 combines with J gene TRBJ2-2; 9 bases map to TRBD2. The CDR3 sequence is 19 residues long. V trimming: 0 bases; J trimming: 0 bases; junction bases outside the gene matches: 8. The germline V gene has CDR1 LGHNA and CDR2 YSLEER. CDR3 DNA: TGCGCCAGCAGCCAAGAGACGACTAGCGGATTCGCGAACACCGGGGAGCTGTTTTTT. Translating it yields CASSQETTSGFANTGELFF.

V is TRBV29-1 and J is TRBJ1-4; perhaps TRBD1 as D (6 bases). The CDR3 sequence is 13 residues long. Germline V gives CDR1 SQVTM, CDR2 ANQGSEA. Trimming removed 0 bases at V and 6 bases at J, with 8 bases between. CDR3 DNA sequence: TGCAGCGTTGAAGAGGGGGCGGATGAAAAACTGTTTTTT. This encodes CSVEEGADEKLFF. Combining the CDR3 with reference TRBV29-1 and TRBJ1-4 gives the whole variable domain SAVISQKPSRDICQRGTSLTIQCQVDSQVTMMFWYRQQPGQSLTLIATANQGSEATYESGFVIDKFPISRPNLTFSTLTVSNMSPEDSSIYLCSVEEGADEKLFFGSGTQLSVL.

The rearrangement links TRBV15 to TRBJ1-3; 8 bases match TRBD1. Trimming took 5 bases from V and 2 from J; bases not matched to a gene: 5. This CDR3 contains 15 residues. Germline CDR1 and CDR2: LNHNV and YYDKDF (reference sequence). The CDR3 DNA reads as TGTGCCACCAGCGAGGGACAGGTAGCTGGAAACACCATATATTTT. Translated, it gives CATSEGQVAGNTIYF. Full variable domain (remainder filled in from reference TRBV15 and TRBJ1-3): DAMVIQNPRYQVTQFGKPVTLSCSQTLNHNVMYWYQQKSSQAPKLLFHYYDKDFNNEADTPDNFQSRRPNTSFCFLDIRSPGLGDTAMYLCATSEGQVAGNTIYFGEGSWLTVV.

The chain joins TRBV19 to TRBJ2-7; D possibly corresponds to TRBD2 (5 bases). The CDR3 spans 14 residues. The germline V gene encodes CDR1 LNHDA and CDR2 SQIVND (reference sequence). Trimming removed 6 bases at V and 3 bases at J, with 15 bases between. CDR3 bases: TGTGCCAGTAGCCCCGACTACACCTACTACGAGCAGTACTTC. Translating it yields CASSPDYTYYEQYF.

This clone was seen a single time. V and J are TRBV11-1 and TRBJ2-5; the D is unclear. CDR1 and CDR2 from the germline V gene are SGHAT and FQDESV (reference sequence). Between the trimmed V and J ends, which lost 1 base and 3 bases, there was a span of 9 bases. The CDR3 runs to 14 residues. The CDR3 sequence: CASSLGHAEETQYF. CDR3 nucleotide sequence: TGTGCCAGCAGCTTAGGCCACGCAGAAGAGACCCAGTACTTC.

V usage is TRBV18 and J usage is TRBJ1-5; D gene ambiguous. The CDR3 has 13 residues. The V end lost 2 bases, the J end lost 4 bases, and 6 bases lay between the germline ends. Germline loops: CDR1 KGHSH, CDR2 LQKENI. In nucleotides, the CDR3 is TGTGCCAGCTCACCAGGCCGAAATCAGCCCCAGCATTTT. It specifies CASSPGRNQPQHF.

This chain joins TRBV4-3 and TRBJ1-5; no clear D gene. The CDR3 loop spans 15 amino acids. Trimming took off 0 bases at V and 4 bases at J, with 10 bases between the two ends. The V gene's germline CDR1 is LGHNA and CDR2 YSLEER. The CDR3: CASSQDSGINQPQHF. The CDR3, as DNA: TGCGCCAGCAGCCAAGACAGCGGAATAAATCAGCCCCAGCATTTT.

This rearrangement joins TRBV6-2 or TRBV6-3 to TRBJ2-7; 8 nucleotides line up with TRBD1. V lost 4 bases and J lost 6; bases outside the gene matches: 17. CDR1 is MNHEY, CDR2 SVGEGT, per germline. This CDR3 is built from 17 residues. The CDR3 protein is CASSSLYGQGGTGEQYF. DNA of the CDR3: TGTGCCAGCAGTTCCCTCTACGGACAGGGAGGAACGGGCGAGCAGTACTTC.

The V call is TRBV19, the J call TRBJ2-2; TRBD1 aligns across 7 bases. The CDR3 loop spans 14 amino acids. The V gene end was trimmed by 6 bases and the J gene end by 7 bases; junction bases not matched to a gene: 8. The V gene's germline CDR1 is LNHDA and CDR2 SQIVND (reference sequence). CDR3 nucleotides: TGTGCCAGTAGGGAACAGGGGTTTAACGGGGAGCTGTTTTTT. This translates into CASREQGFNGELFF.

This clone occurred a few times. CDR3 region: CASSLEYRENSPLHF. The CDR3 nucleotides are TGTGCCAGCAGCTTGGAGTACAGGGAAAATTCACCCCTCCACTTT. The chain has TRBV5-5 and TRBJ1-6; D is possibly TRBD1 (6 bases). The CDR3 runs to 15 residues. CDR1 SGHKS and CDR2 YYEKEE come from the germline V gene (reference sequence). V was cut by 0 bases and J by 7 bases, with 11 bases left in between.

This rearrangement joins TRBV5-4 to TRBJ1-2, with D hard to call. Trimming took off 4 bases at V and 3 bases at J, with 16 bases between the two ends. CDR3 length: 15 amino acids. CDR1 and CDR2 (germline): SGHNT, YYREEE (reference sequence). CDR3: CASSKQSGKDYGYTF. The CDR3 bases are TGTGCCAGCAGCAAACAGTCGGGGAAGGACTATGGCTACACCTTC.

Ten or more counts support this clone. The chain has TRBV27 and TRBJ2-1; 9 bases align to TRBD1. Per germline, CDR1 MNHEY and CDR2 SMNVEV (reference sequence). The CDR3 is 16 residues long. Trimming took 6 bases from V and 1 from J; bases not matched to a gene: 7. The CDR3 is CASRNTGGLSYNEQFF. The CDR3 nucleotides read TGTGCCAGCAGGAATACAGGGGGCCTATCCTACAATGAGCAGTTCTTC.

This chain connects TRBV7-9 to TRBJ2-2; unclear D gene. The CDR3 has 14 amino acids. The V gene's germline CDR1 is SEHNR and CDR2 FQNEAQ (reference sequence). The ends were cut back, 5 bases at V and 5 bases at J, with 12 bases in the middle. The CDR3 coding sequence is TGTGCCAGCAGCCCTCGGTCGGGTACCGGGGAGCTGTTTTTT. This gives the protein CASSPRSGTGELFF.

The rearrangement links TRBV15 to TRBJ1-2, with D unclear. V lost 1 base, J lost 5 bases, and 11 bases lay in between. CDR3 length: 14 residues. Germline CDR1 is LNHNV and CDR2 is YYDKDF (reference sequence). CDR3 sequence (DNA): TGTGCCACCAGCAGAGCGGGGAATCGGTATGGCTACACCTTC. Translated: CATSRAGNRYGYTF.

This clone has just a few counts. Written as DNA, the CDR3 is TGTGCCAGCACCGCCACCGGGGGGAAATCCTACGAGCAGTACTTC. Its translation is CASTATGGKSYEQYF. The chain uses TRBV28 and TRBJ2-7; TRBD2 matches 7 bases. The V gene end was trimmed by 7 bases and the J gene end by 1 base; junction bases not matched to a gene: 10. This CDR3 region has 15 residues. The V gene's germline CDR1 is MDHEN and CDR2 SYDVKM.

This chain connects TRBV7-2 to TRBJ2-1; weak D call: TRBD1 (5 bases). V was cut by 5 bases and J by 7 bases, with 24 bases left in between. The CDR3 runs to 17 residues. The V gene's germline CDR1 is SGHTA and CDR2 FQGNSA. The CDR3 region has the DNA TGTGCCAGCAGCGTCCACGGGTCGGGCGGACAAGGGAATGAGCAGTTCTTC. Protein sequence: CASSVHGSGGQGNEQFF.

V is TRBV11-3 and J is TRBJ2-1, with 12 positions matching TRBD2. V shed 3 bases, J shed 8 bases, and the junction held 5 bases outside the gene matches. The CDR3 totals 15 residues. CDR1 and CDR2 from the germline V gene are SGHNT and YENEEA. The CDR3 spells CASSLTSGSAHEQFF. In DNA, the CDR3 is TGTGCCAGCAGCTTGACTAGCGGGAGTGCCCATGAGCAGTTCTTC.

This clone appeared many times. The chain has TRBV7-8 and TRBJ1-6, with 7 positions matching TRBD1. V lost 5 bases, J lost 6 bases, and 4 bases stayed unmatched. This CDR3 has 14 amino acids. Germline loops: CDR1 SGHVS, CDR2 FQNEAQ. In DNA form, the CDR3 reads TGTGCCAGCAGCGCGCCAGGGGGTAATTCACCCCTCCACTTT. Translating gives CASSAPGGNSPLHF. Complete variable domain (other parts from reference TRBV7-8 and TRBJ1-6): GAGVSQSPRYKVAKRGQDVALRCDPISGHVSLFWYQQALGQGPEFLTYFQNEAQLDKSGLPSDRFFAERPEGSVSTLKIQRTQQEDSAVYLCASSAPGGNSPLHFGNGTRLTVT.